The source of this T cell receptor beta chain is a study of shared clonotypes between healthy human individuals. The study separated CD4+ cells into CD45RA+ naive and CD45RA-negative memory subsets. Only in-frame clones appear in the TCRdb table, and some are missing; sequencing was by immunoSEQ multiplex PCR. The data contain around 2,000,000 clones, around 95% of them singletons. The CDR3 spans 15 residues. Trimming took 8 bases from V and 2 from J; bases not matched to a gene: 5. In germline, CDR1 is SNHLY, CDR2 FYNNEI. The sample was naive CD4+ T cells sorted from blood. The subset was: CD45RA+ positively selected. V and J are TRBV2 and TRBJ2-1; 11 nucleotides agree with TRBD2. The sequence came from a man aged 18 to 30 in good health. This CDR3 reads CASETSGAAYNEQFF. CDR3 coding DNA: TGTGCCAGCGAGACTAGCGGGGCAGCCTACAATGAGCAGTTCTTC.